These T cell receptor beta chains were read from a single sample in a study of cytomegalovirus exposure and HLA in healthy donors. Generated by immunoSEQ multiplex PCR, the TCRdb table keeps only in-frame clones and is missing some. The sample lists about 57,000 clones; 90% to 95% were seen once. The sequenced sample was PBMCs. The receptors were sampled from a woman under 30 in good health and CMV-seronegative. CDR3s include the opening cysteine and the closing phenylalanine or tryptophan. The order of the fields is V gene, J gene, CDR3 length, D gene, CDR3 protein, CDR3 DNA. A D gene is named only where the DNA matches it firmly.

V: TRBV2
J: TRBJ2-5
length: 14
D: TRBD1
CDR3: CASSEQGARETQYF
DNA: TGTGCCAGCAGTGAGCAGGGGGCACGGGAGACCCAGTACTTC

V: TRBV6-4
J: TRBJ2-3
length: 14
D: TRBD1
CDR3: CASSEGQGTDTQYF
DNA: TGTGCCAGCAGTGAAGGACAGGGCACAGATACGCAGTATTTT

V: TRBV19
J: TRBJ1-1
length: 14
D: TRBD1
CDR3: CASSQIQGDTEAFF
DNA: TGTGCCAGTAGTCAGATTCAGGGGGACACTGAAGCTTTCTTT

V: TRBV5-6
J: TRBJ1-1
length: 14
D: NA
CDR3: CASSLDRPNTEAFF
DNA: TGTGCCAGCAGCTTAGACAGGCCGAACACTGAAGCTTTCTTT

V: TRBV2
J: TRBJ1-2
length: 12
D: NA
CDR3: CASSEELYGYTF
DNA: TGTGCCAGCAGTGAGGAACTATATGGCTACACCTTC

V: TRBV19
J: TRBJ1-1
length: 14
D: TRBD1
CDR3: CASRYDRANTEAFF
DNA: TGTGCCAGTAGATATGACAGGGCGAACACTGAAGCTTTCTTT

V: TRBV9
J: TRBJ1-2
length: 12
D: NA
CDR3: CASSRGVSGYTF
DNA: TGTGCCAGCAGCCGGGGGGTCAGTGGCTACACCTTC

V: TRBV10-3
J: TRBJ2-4
length: 11
D: NA
CDR3: CAISDADIQYF
DNA: TGTGCCATCAGTGATGCGGACATTCAGTACTTC

V: TRBV6-5
J: TRBJ2-5
length: 16
D: TRBD2
CDR3: CASSYQRLAGGETQYF
DNA: TGTGCCAGCAGTTATCAGCGACTAGCGGGGGGGGAGACCCAGTACTTC

V: TRBV7-2
J: TRBJ2-5
length: 14
D: NA
CDR3: CASREGGALETQYF
DNA: TGTGCCAGCAGAGAGGGGGGGGCTCTGGAGACCCAGTACTTC

V: TRBV14
J: TRBJ2-4
length: 14
D: TRBD2
CDR3: CASSRTREGNIQYF
DNA: TGTGCCAGCAGCCGCACCCGGGAGGGTAACATTCAGTACTTC

V: TRBV4-2
J: TRBJ1-2
length: 16
D: TRBD1
CDR3: CASSQDPGTGDYGYTF
DNA: TGTGCCAGCAGCCAAGATCCAGGGACAGGGGACTATGGCTACACCTTC

V: TRBV14
J: TRBJ2-2
length: 16
D: TRBD2
CDR3: CASSHTGTTNTGELFF
DNA: TGTGCCAGCAGCCACACCGGGACTACCAACACCGGGGAGCTGTTTTTT

V: TRBV7-2
J: TRBJ2-2
length: 18
D: TRBD2
CDR3: CASSLVPSAGGNTGELFF
DNA: TGTGCCAGCAGCTTAGTACCCTCAGCGGGAGGAAACACCGGGGAGCTGTTTTTT